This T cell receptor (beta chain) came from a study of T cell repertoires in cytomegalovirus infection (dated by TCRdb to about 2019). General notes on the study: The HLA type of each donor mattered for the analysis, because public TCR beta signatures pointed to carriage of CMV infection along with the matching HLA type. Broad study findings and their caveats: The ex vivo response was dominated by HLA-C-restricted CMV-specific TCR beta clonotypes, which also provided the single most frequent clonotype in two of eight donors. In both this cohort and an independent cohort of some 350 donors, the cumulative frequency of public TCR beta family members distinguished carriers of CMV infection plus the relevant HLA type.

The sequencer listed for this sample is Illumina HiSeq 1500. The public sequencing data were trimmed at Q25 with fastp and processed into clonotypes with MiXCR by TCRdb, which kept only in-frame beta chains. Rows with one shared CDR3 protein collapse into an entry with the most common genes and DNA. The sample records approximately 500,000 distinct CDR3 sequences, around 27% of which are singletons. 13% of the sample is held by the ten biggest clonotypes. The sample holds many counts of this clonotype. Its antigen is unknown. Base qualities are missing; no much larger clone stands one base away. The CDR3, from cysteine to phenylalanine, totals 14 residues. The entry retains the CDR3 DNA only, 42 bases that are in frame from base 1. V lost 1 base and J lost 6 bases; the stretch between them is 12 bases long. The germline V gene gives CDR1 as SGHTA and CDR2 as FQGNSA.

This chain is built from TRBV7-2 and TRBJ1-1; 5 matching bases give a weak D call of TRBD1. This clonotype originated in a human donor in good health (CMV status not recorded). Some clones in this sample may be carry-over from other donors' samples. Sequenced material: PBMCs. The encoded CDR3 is CASSLEAGRAEAFF. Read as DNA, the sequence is TGTGCCAGCAGCTTAGAGGCGGGACGGGCTGAAGCTTTCTTT.